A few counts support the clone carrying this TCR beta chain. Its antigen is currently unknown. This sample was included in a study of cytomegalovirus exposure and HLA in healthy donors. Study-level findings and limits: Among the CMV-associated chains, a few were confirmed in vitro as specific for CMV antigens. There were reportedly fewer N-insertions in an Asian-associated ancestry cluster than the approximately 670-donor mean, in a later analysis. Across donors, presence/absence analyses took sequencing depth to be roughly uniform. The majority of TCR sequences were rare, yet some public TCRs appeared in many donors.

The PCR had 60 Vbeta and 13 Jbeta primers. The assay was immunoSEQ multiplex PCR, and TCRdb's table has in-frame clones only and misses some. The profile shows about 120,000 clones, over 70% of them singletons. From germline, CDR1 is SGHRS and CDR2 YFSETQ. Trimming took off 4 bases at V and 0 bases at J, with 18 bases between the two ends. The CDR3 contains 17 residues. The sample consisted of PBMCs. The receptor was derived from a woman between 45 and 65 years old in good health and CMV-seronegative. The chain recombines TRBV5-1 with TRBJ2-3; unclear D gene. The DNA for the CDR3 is TGCGCCAGCAGCCCGACCCCGACAAGTGCTAGCACAGATACGCAGTATTTT. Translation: CASSPTPTSASTDTQYF.